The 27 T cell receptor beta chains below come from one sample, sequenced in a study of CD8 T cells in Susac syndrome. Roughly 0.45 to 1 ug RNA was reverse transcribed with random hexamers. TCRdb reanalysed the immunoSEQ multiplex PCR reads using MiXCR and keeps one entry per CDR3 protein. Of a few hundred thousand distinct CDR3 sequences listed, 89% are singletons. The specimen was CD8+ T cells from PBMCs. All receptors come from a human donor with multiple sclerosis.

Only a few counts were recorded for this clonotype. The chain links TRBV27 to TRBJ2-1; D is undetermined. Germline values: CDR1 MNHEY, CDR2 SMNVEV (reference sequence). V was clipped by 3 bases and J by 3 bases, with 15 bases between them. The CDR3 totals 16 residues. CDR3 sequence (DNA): TGTGCCAGCAGTTTTACGGCCTATAATTACTACAATGAGCAGTTCTTC. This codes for CASSFTAYNYYNEQFF.

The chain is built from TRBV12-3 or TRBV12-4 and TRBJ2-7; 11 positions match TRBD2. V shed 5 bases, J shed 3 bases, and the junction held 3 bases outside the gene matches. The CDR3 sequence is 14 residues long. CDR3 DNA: TGTGCCAGCAGTATCGGACTAGCGGGCTACGAGCAGTACTTC. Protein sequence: CASSIGLAGYEQYF.

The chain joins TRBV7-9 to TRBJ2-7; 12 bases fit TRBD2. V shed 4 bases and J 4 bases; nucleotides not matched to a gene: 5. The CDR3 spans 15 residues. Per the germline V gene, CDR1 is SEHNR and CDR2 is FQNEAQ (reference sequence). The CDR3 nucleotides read TGTGCCAGCAGCTCCTGGACTAGCGGGGTGTACGAGCAGTACTTC. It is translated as CASSSWTSGVYEQYF.

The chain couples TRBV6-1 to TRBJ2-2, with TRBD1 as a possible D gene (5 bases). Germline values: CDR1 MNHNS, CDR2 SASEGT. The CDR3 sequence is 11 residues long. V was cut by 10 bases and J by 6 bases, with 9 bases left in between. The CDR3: CATQGSGELFF. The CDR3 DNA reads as TGTGCCACCCAGGGTTCCGGGGAGCTGTTTTTT.

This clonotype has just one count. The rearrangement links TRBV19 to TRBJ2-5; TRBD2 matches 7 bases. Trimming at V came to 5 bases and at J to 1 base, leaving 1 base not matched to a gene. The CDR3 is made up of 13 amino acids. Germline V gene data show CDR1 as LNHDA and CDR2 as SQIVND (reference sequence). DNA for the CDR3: TGTGCCAGTAGTGGGGGGGGCCAAGAGACCCAGTACTTC. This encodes CASSGGGQETQYF.

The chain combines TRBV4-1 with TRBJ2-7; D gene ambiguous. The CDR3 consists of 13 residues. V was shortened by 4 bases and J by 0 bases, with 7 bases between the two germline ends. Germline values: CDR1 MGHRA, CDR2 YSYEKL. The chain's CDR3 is CASSRTGSYEQYF. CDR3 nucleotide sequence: TGCGCCAGCAGCCGGACGGGCTCCTACGAGCAGTACTTC.

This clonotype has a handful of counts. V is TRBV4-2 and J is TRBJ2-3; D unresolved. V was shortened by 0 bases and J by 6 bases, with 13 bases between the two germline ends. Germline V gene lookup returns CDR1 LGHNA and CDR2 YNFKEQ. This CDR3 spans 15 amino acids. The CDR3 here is CASSQEPLFWDTQYF. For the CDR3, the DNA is TGTGCCAGCAGCCAAGAACCCCTATTTTGGGATACGCAGTATTTT.

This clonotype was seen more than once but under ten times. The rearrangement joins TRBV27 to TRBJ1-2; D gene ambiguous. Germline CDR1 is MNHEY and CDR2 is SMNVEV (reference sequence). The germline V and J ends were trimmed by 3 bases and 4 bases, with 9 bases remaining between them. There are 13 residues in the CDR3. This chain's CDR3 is CASSFGQAYGYTF. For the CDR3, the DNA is TGTGCCAGCAGTTTTGGGCAGGCCTATGGCTACACCTTC.

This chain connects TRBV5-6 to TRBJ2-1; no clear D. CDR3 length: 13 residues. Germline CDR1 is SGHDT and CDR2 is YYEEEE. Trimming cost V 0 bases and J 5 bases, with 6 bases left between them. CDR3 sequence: CASSLVPNNEQFF. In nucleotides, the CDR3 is TGTGCCAGCAGCTTGGTCCCTAACAATGAGCAGTTCTTC.

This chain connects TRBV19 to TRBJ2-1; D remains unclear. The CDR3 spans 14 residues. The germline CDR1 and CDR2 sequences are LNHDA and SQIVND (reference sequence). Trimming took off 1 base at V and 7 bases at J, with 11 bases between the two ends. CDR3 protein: CASSIGVAANEQFF. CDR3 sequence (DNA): TGTGCCAGTAGTATAGGTGTGGCGGCGAATGAGCAGTTCTTC. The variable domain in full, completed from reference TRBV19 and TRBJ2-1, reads DGGITQSPKYLFRKEGQNVTLSCEQNLNHDAMYWYRQDPGQGLRLIYYSQIVNDFQKGDIAEGYSVSREKKESFPLTVTSAQKNPTAFYLCASSIGVAANEQFFGPGTRLTVL.

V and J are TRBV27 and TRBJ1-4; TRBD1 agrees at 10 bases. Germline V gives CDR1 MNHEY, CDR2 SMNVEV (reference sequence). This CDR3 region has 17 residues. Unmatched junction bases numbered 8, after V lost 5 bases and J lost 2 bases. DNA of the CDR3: TGTGCCAGCAGTCCCCAGGGACAGGGGTTGACTAATGAAAAACTGTTTTTT. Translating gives CASSPQGQGLTNEKLFF.

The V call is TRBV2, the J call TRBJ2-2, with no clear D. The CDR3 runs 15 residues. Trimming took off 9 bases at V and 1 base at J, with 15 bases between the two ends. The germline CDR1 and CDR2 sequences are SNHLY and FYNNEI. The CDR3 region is CASEIPAVNTGELFF. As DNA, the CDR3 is TGTGCCAGTGAAATTCCCGCAGTGAACACCGGGGAGCTGTTTTTT.

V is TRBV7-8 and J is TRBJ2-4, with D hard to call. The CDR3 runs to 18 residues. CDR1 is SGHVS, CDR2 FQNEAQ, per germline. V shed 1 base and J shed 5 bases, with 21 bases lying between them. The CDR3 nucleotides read TGTGCCAGCAGCTTAGAACCGAATCCTCCGACCCTCGAAAACATTCAGTACTTC. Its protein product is CASSLEPNPPTLENIQYF. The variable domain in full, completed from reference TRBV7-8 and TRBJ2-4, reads GAGVSQSPRYKVAKRGQDVALRCDPISGHVSLFWYQQALGQGPEFLTYFQNEAQLDKSGLPSDRFFAERPEGSVSTLKIQRTQQEDSAVYLCASSLEPNPPTLENIQYFGAGTRLSVL.

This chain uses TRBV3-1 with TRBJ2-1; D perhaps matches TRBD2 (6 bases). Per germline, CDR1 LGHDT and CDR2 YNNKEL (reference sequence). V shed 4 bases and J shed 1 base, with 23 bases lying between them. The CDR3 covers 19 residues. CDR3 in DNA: TGTGCCAGCAGCCCGTCGGGCAAGGGAGTAGCGGCGTCCTACAATGAGCAGTTCTTC. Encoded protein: CASSPSGKGVAASYNEQFF.

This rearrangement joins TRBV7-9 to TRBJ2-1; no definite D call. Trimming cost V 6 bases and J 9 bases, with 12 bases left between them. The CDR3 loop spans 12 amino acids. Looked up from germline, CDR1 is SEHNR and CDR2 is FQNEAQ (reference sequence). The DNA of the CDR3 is TGTGCCAGCAGGGAAGACTCGGGTGAGCAGTTCTTC. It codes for CASREDSGEQFF.

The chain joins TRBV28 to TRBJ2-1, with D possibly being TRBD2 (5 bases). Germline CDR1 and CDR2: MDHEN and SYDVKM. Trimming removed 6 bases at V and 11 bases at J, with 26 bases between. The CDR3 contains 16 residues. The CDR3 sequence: CASSQLRPLTGSQQFF. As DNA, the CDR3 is TGTGCCAGCAGCCAACTACGCCCGTTGACGGGGAGCCAGCAGTTCTTC.

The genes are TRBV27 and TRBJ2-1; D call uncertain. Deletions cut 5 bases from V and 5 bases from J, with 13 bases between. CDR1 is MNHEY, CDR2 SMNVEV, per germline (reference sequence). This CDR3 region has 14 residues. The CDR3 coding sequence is TGTGCCAGCAGTACCCCCAGTGTCGACAATGAGCAGTTCTTC. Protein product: CASSTPSVDNEQFF.

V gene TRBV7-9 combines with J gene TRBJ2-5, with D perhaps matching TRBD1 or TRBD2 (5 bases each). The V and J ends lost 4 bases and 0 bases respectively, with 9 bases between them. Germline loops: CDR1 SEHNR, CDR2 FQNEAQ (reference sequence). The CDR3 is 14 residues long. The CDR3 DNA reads TGTGCCAGCAGCTGGGGGAGTAACCAAGAGACCCAGTACTTC. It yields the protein CASSWGSNQETQYF. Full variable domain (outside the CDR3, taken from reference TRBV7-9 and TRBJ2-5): DTGVSQNPRHKITKRGQNVTFRCDPISEHNRLYWYRQTLGQGPEFLTYFQNEAQLEKSRLLSDRFSAERPKGSFSTLEIQRTEQGDSAMYLCASSWGSNQETQYFGPGTRLLVL.

The DNA for the CDR3 is TGCAGTGCGTACGCCGGGACTAGCGGGATATTGAGTGAGCAGTTCTTC. It encodes CSAYAGTSGILSEQFF. The chain employs TRBV20-1 and TRBJ2-1, with TRBD2 matching 13 bases. This CDR3 spans 16 amino acids. V lost 6 bases, J lost 9 bases, and 14 bases stayed unmatched. Germline values: CDR1 DFQATT, CDR2 SNEGSKA (reference sequence).

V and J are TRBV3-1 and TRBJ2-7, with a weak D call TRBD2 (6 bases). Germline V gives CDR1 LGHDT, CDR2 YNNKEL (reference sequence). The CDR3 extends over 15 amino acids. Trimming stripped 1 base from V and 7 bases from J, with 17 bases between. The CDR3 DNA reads TGTGCCAGCAGCCAAGGACGGGACTGGGTGAGGGAGCAGTACTTC. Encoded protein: CASSQGRDWVREQYF.

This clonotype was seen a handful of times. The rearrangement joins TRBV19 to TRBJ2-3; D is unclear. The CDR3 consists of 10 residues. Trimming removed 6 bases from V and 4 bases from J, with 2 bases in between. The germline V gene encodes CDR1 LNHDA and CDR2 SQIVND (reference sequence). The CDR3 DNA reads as TGTGCCAGTAGCTCAGATACGCAGTATTTT. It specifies CASSSDTQYF.

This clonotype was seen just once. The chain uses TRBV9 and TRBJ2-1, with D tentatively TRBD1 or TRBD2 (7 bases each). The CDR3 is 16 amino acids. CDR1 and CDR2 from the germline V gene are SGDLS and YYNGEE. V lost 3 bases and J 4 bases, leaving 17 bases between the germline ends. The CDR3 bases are TGTGCCAGCAGCGCCCAGGGGGGGCGGGGATACAATGAGCAGTTCTTC. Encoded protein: CASSAQGGRGYNEQFF.

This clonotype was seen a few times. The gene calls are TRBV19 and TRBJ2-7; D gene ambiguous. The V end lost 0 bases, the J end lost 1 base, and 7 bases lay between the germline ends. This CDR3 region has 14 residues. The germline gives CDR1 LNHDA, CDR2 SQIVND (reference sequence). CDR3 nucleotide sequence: TGTGCCAGTAGTATAGAGGTGACGTCCTACGAGCAGTACTTC. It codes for CASSIEVTSYEQYF.

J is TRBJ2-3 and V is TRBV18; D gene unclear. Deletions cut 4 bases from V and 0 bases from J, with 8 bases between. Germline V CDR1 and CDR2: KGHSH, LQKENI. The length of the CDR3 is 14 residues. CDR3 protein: CASSLLGSTDTQYF. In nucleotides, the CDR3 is TGTGCCAGCTCACTCCTGGGAAGCACAGATACGCAGTATTTT. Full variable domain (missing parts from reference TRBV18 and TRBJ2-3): NAGVMQNPRHLVRRRGQEARLRCSPMKGHSHVYWYRQLPEEGLKFMVYLQKENIIDESGMPKERFSAEFPKEGPSILRIQQVVRGDSAAYFCASSLLGSTDTQYFGPGTRLTVL.

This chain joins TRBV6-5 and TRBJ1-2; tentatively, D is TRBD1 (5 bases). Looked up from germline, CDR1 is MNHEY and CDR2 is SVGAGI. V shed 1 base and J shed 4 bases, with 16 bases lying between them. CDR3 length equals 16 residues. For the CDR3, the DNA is TGTGCCAGCAGTTACTTGGTTGCAGGGAGTGGCTATGGCTACACCTTC. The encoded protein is CASSYLVAGSGYGYTF.

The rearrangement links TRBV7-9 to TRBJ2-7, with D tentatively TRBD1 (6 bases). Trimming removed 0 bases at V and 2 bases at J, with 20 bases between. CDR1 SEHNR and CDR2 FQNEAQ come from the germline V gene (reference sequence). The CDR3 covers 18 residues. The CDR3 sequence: CASSLAQMTGAHAYEQYF. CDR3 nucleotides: TGTGCCAGCAGCTTAGCCCAAATGACAGGCGCCCATGCCTACGAGCAGTACTTC. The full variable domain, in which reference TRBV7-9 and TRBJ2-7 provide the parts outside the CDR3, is DTGVSQNPRHKITKRGQNVTFRCDPISEHNRLYWYRQTLGQGPEFLTYFQNEAQLEKSRLLSDRFSAERPKGSFSTLEIQRTEQGDSAMYLCASSLAQMTGAHAYEQYFGPGTRLTVT.

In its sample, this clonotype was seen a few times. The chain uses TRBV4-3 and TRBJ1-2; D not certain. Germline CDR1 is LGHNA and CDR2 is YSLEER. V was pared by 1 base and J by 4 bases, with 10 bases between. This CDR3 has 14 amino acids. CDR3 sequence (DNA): TGCGCCAGCAGCCAAGGGAACACCCCCTATGGCTACACCTTC. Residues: CASSQGNTPYGYTF.